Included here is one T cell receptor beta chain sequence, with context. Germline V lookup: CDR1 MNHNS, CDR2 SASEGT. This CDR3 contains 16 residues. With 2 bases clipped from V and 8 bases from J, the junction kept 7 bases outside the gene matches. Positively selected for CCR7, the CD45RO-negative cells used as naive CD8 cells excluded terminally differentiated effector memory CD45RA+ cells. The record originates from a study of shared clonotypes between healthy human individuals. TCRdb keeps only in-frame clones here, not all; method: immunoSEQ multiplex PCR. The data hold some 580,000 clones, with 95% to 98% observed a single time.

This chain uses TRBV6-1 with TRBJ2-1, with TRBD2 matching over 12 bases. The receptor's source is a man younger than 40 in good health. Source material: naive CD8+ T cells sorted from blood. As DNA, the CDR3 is TGTGCCAGCAGTGAAACAACTAGCGGGAGGCCCCATGAGCAGTTCTTC. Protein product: CASSETTSGRPHEQFF.